This T cell receptor (beta chain) was obtained from a study of blood T cell repertoires in COVID-19. The wider study: Samples came from the United States, Italy and Spain, spanning acute and convalescent COVID-19. The cDNA or gDNA used as material had been derived from T cells, B-cell-depleted T cells, or PBMCs.

Under the authors' procedure: Amplification of reference gene primers was used by the study to estimate nucleated cell counts. Measured with immunoSEQ multiplex PCR; TCRdb has only the in-frame clones, and not every one. V and J calls and clone size follow that table, whereas D and trimming were derived from the DNA. The table has 120,000 to 150,000 clones, 80% to 85% seen once. Those enrolled in Seattle joined during active infection and were followed longitudinally afterward. The CDR3 contains 13 residues. V was cut by 9 bases and J by 4 bases, with 15 bases left in between. Germline values: CDR1 MRHNA, CDR2 SNTAGT.

The chain carries TRBV6-4 and TRBJ1-1; TRBD1 is a possible D gene (6 bases). The TCR originated in a man aged 25-45 years with COVID-19, enrolled during active disease. The sample taken for sequencing was peripheral blood. The chain's CDR3 is CASRVDSGTEAFF. Here the CDR3 DNA reads TGTGCCAGTCGAGTGGACAGCGGCACTGAAGCTTTCTTT.